The 25 T cell receptor beta chains below all came from one sample that was sequenced in a study of cytomegalovirus exposure and HLA in healthy donors. Profiled with immunoSEQ multiplex PCR; TCRdb holds only in-frame clones, not every one. The sample yields fewer than 85,000 clones, approximately 94% seen once. The sample consisted of PBMCs. The receptors derive from a woman aged 18 to 35 in good health and CMV-seronegative.

The rearrangement uses TRBV30 and TRBJ1-6; 8 bases are shared with TRBD1. Trimming took 5 bases from V and 4 from J; bases not matched to a gene: 7. Germline assignment: CDR1 GTSNPN and CDR2 SVGIG (reference sequence). The CDR3 extends over 15 amino acids. Here the CDR3 DNA reads TGTGCCTGGGGCCGGACAGGGCTGTATAATTCACCCCTCCACTTT. Residues: CAWGRTGLYNSPLHF.

This clone was seen once. The J gene is TRBJ1-2, the V gene TRBV4-3, with 8 bases lining up with TRBD1. From germline, CDR1 is LGHNA and CDR2 YSLEER. This CDR3 has 15 residues. The J segment lost 2 bases and the V segment lost 1 base, leaving 3 bases of the junction unmatched. CDR3 residues: CASSQVRQGNYGYTF. In nucleotides, the CDR3 is TGCGCCAGCAGCCAAGTGAGACAGGGGAACTATGGCTACACCTTC.

CDR3 in DNA: TGTGCCAGCAGCTTAGATCTCGGACAGAATGAAAAACTGTTTTTT. As protein: CASSLDLGQNEKLFF. V gene TRBV7-9 combines with J gene TRBJ1-4; maybe TRBD1 (6 bases). Deletions cut 1 base from V and 5 bases from J, with 11 bases between. The CDR3 is 15 residues long. Per the germline V gene, CDR1 is SEHNR and CDR2 is FQNEAQ (reference sequence).

The chain joins TRBV7-2 to TRBJ2-7; D ambiguous. This CDR3 is built from 13 residues. Germline V gene sequence: CDR1 SGHTA, CDR2 FQGNSA. V lost 5 bases and J lost 2, with 10 bases in between. Here the CDR3 DNA reads TGTGCCAGCAGCCACGGCAGGCCCTACGAGCAGTACTTC. Protein product: CASSHGRPYEQYF.

The chain couples TRBV28 to TRBJ1-2; 10 positions match TRBD1. V lost 6 bases and J lost 7; bases outside the gene matches: 11. Germline values: CDR1 MDHEN, CDR2 SYDVKM. This CDR3 is 15 amino acids long. CDR3 sequence reads: CASSLLSGTGVGYTF. The CDR3 DNA is TGTGCCAGCAGCCTACTCAGTGGGACAGGGGTTGGCTACACCTTC.

V and J are TRBV19 and TRBJ2-2; unclear D gene. The CDR3 extends over 17 amino acids. Germline CDR1 LNHDA, CDR2 SQIVND (reference sequence). V shed 7 bases and J shed 0 bases, with 18 bases lying between them. The CDR3 is CASKKSPAGANTGELFF. CDR3 nucleotides: TGTGCCAGTAAAAAGTCGCCAGCAGGTGCGAACACCGGGGAGCTGTTTTTT.

The V and J genes are TRBV30 and TRBJ1-5; TRBD1 matches 8 bases. Losses at the gene ends were 3 bases for V and 7 bases for J; bases not matched to a gene: 11. The CDR3 loop spans 15 amino acids. The germline V gene has CDR1 GTSNPN and CDR2 SVGIG (reference sequence). The CDR3 DNA reads as TGTGCCTGGAGCGATGCCGGGACAGGAAGACAGCCCCAGCATTTT. Translated, it gives CAWSDAGTGRQPQHF.

V and J are TRBV2 and TRBJ1-3; no firm D call. This CDR3 is built from 15 residues. V was trimmed by 4 bases and J by 4 bases, leaving 14 bases between them. Per germline, CDR1 SNHLY and CDR2 FYNNEI. Here the CDR3 reads CASSAEVTRGNTIYF. The CDR3 bases are TGTGCCAGCAGTGCGGAGGTGACCCGGGGAAACACCATATATTTT.

This clone occurred once. V gene TRBV7-3 combines with J gene TRBJ1-1; a weak D match, TRBD1 (6 bases). CDR1 is SGHTA, CDR2 FQGTGA, per germline. V lost 5 bases, J lost 2 bases, and 9 bases lay in between. There are 13 residues in the CDR3. CDR3 nucleotide sequence: TGTGCCAGCAGCACACAGGGTAACACTGAAGCTTTCTTT. Translating gives CASSTQGNTEAFF. The whole variable domain, filled in from reference TRBV7-3 and TRBJ1-1, reads GAGVSQTPSNKVTEKGKYVELRCDPISGHTALYWYRQSLGQGPEFLIYFQGTGAADDSGLPNDRFFAVRPEGSVSTLKIQRTERGDSAVYLCASSTQGNTEAFFGQGTRLTVV.

V is TRBV6-6 and J is TRBJ2-7; tentatively, D is TRBD1 (5 bases). The CDR3 is made up of 14 amino acids. CDR1 is MNHNY and CDR2 is SVGAGI in the germline V gene (reference sequence). Trimming removed 7 bases at V and 1 base at J, with 14 bases between. Here the CDR3 DNA reads TGTGCCAGCACCGACCAGGGAATATCCTACGAGCAGTACTTC. It is translated as CASTDQGISYEQYF.

This clone was detected once. The chain employs TRBV4-1 and TRBJ1-4, with 10 bases fitting TRBD1. This CDR3 has 15 residues. The V segment lost 4 bases and the J segment 8 bases; nucleotides outside the gene matches: 7. From germline, CDR1 is MGHRA and CDR2 YSYEKL. CDR3 residues: CASSPSTGGWEKLFF. DNA of the CDR3: TGCGCCAGCAGCCCCTCGACAGGGGGCTGGGAAAAACTGTTTTTT.

V is TRBV18 and J is TRBJ1-5; possible D gene TRBD1, 6 bases. This CDR3 region has 15 residues. The ends were cut back, 4 bases at V and 2 bases at J, with 12 bases in the middle. The germline CDR1 and CDR2 sequences are KGHSH and LQKENI. CDR3 nucleotides: TGTGCCAGCTCACTCCGACAGGCGGGCAATCAGCCCCAGCATTTT. It translates to CASSLRQAGNQPQHF.

The rearrangement uses TRBV6-1 and TRBJ1-5; no firm D call. Trimming took off 10 bases at V and 2 bases at J, with 12 bases between the two ends. The germline gives CDR1 MNHNS, CDR2 SASEGT. CDR3 size: 13 residues. DNA for the CDR3: TGTGCCACCATGAGAGAGGGCAATCAGCCCCAGCATTTT. Protein sequence: CATMREGNQPQHF.

J is TRBJ2-2 and V is TRBV6-6, with 7 bases identical to TRBD2. Germline loops: CDR1 MNHNY, CDR2 SVGAGI (reference sequence). V shed 8 bases and J 7 bases; nucleotides not matched to a gene: 7. CDR3 length equals 13 residues. CDR3 region: CASYSRGDGELFF. The CDR3 DNA sequence: TGTGCCAGCTATTCCCGGGGGGACGGGGAGCTGTTTTTT.

The chain couples TRBV2 to TRBJ1-1; D uncertain. Germline assignment: CDR1 SNHLY and CDR2 FYNNEI. The CDR3 sequence is 13 residues long. V lost 7 bases to trimming and J lost 1 base, with 10 bases between them. Here the CDR3 DNA reads TGTGCCAGCACAAACAGCCAGAACACTGAAGCTTTCTTT. Translating gives CASTNSQNTEAFF.

This clone was recorded once. This rearrangement joins TRBV5-4 to TRBJ2-1; 8 bases match TRBD2. The CDR3 totals 16 residues. Germline CDR1 is SGHNT and CDR2 is YYREEE (reference sequence). V was clipped by 2 bases and J by 6 bases; unmatched bases: 10. CDR3 protein: CASSLLLGGAPNEQFF. CDR3 nucleotide sequence: TGTGCCAGCAGCTTACTACTCGGGGGGGCCCCCAATGAGCAGTTCTTC.

The rearrangement joins TRBV28 to TRBJ2-7; TRBD2 matches at 12 bases. Per germline, CDR1 MDHEN and CDR2 SYDVKM. There are 15 residues in the CDR3. V lost 2 bases, J lost 4 bases, and 3 bases stayed unmatched. CDR3 amino acids: CASSLGLAGMYEQYF. The CDR3 bases are TGTGCCAGCAGTTTAGGACTAGCGGGGATGTACGAGCAGTACTTC.

The chain couples TRBV15 to TRBJ1-5, with a tentative D call TRBD1 (5 bases). V lost 0 bases, J lost 0 bases, and 9 bases lay in between. CDR1 is LNHNV and CDR2 is YYDKDF in the germline V gene (reference sequence). CDR3 length: 16 residues. For the CDR3, the DNA is TGTGCCACCAGCAGAGAGGACACTTATAGCAATCAGCCCCAGCATTTT. Its translation: CATSREDTYSNQPQHF.

The chain's CDR3 is CASSFDLQETQYF. The CDR3 DNA reads as TGTGCCAGCAGCTTCGACTTGCAAGAGACCCAGTACTTC. The V gene is TRBV5-6, the J gene TRBJ2-5; no definite D call. Germline V gene lookup returns CDR1 SGHDT and CDR2 YYEEEE. V dropped 2 bases and J dropped 2 bases, with 7 bases sitting between them. This CDR3 region has 13 residues.

V gene TRBV30 combines with J gene TRBJ1-2; 7 nucleotides match TRBD1. V dropped 4 bases and J dropped 8; count of bases not matched to a gene: 7. Germline V lookup: CDR1 GTSNPN, CDR2 SVGIG (reference sequence). The CDR3 is 12 residues long. The CDR3 region has the DNA TGTGCCTGGAAGGGGGCAGGAATAGGCTACACCTTC. Its translation is CAWKGAGIGYTF.

CDR3 coding DNA: TGTGCCAGCAGCCCCCTAAGTAAGGGGGAAAGGACTGAAGCTTTCTTT. Its protein is CASSPLSKGERTEAFF. The V call is TRBV9, the J call TRBJ1-1; D might be TRBD1 (6 bases). The V gene lost 4 bases and the J gene lost 5 bases, with 21 bases spanning the gap. CDR1 and CDR2 (germline): SGDLS, YYNGEE. The CDR3 is 16 amino acids.

The chain joins TRBV28 to TRBJ1-1, with a tentative D call TRBD1 (6 bases). Looked up from germline, CDR1 is MDHEN and CDR2 is SYDVKM. The CDR3 has 11 amino acids. V lost 5 bases, J lost 11 bases, and 12 bases lay in between. The CDR3: CASSRQVGAFF. The CDR3 DNA reads as TGTGCCAGCAGTAGACAGGTTGGTGCTTTCTTT.

V is TRBV18 and J is TRBJ2-2; 9 bases line up with TRBD1. Germline V gene data show CDR1 as KGHSH and CDR2 as LQKENI. The J segment lost 4 bases and the V segment lost 3 bases, leaving 6 bases of the junction unmatched. CDR3 size: 16 residues. The CDR3 region is CASSPGTGTTTGELFF. The CDR3 DNA follows: TGTGCCAGCTCACCTGGGACAGGGACGACCACCGGGGAGCTGTTTTTT.

This clone was seen a single time. The gene calls are TRBV9 and TRBJ1-5; TRBD1 matches at 8 bases. CDR1 SGDLS and CDR2 YYNGEE come from the germline V gene. The CDR3 contains 14 residues. With 3 bases clipped from V and 7 bases from J, the junction kept 6 bases outside the gene matches. The CDR3 reads CASSATGVGQPQHF. The CDR3 nucleotides read TGTGCCAGCAGCGCGACAGGGGTTGGGCAGCCCCAGCATTTT. The complete variable domain, with remaining parts taken from reference TRBV9 and TRBJ1-5, reads DSGVTQTPKHLITATGQRVTLRCSPRSGDLSVYWYQQSLDQGLQFLIQYYNGEERAKGNILERFSAQQFPDLHSELNLSSLELGDSALYFCASSATGVGQPQHFGDGTRLSIL.

V is TRBV27 and J is TRBJ2-7; 8 bases agree with TRBD2. This CDR3 spans 14 amino acids. Per the germline V gene, CDR1 is MNHEY and CDR2 is SMNVEV (reference sequence). The trim removed 3 bases at V and 3 bases at J, leaving 4 bases unmatched. CDR3 loop: CASSLTSAFYEQYF. In DNA form, the CDR3 reads TGTGCCAGCAGTTTGACTAGCGCGTTCTACGAGCAGTACTTC.